Reported below is one T cell receptor beta chain. Its antigen is still unknown. These data belong to a study of T cell responses to AZD1222 COVID-19 vaccine. As for the study in general: It was second doses at about 4 or about 12 weeks that were pooled.

The study, taken as a whole, reports: CD4 TCRs covered the whole spike, strongest at regions 160-218 and 743-854. In the spike-specific TCR repertoire, nearly half reportedly target unmutated variant regions. Mostly white British, mostly female donors; authors suggested clonal diversity may be underestimated.

Germline CDR1 SGHRS, CDR2 YFSETQ. This CDR3 has 14 residues. V was pared by 5 bases and J by 1 base, with 12 bases between. TCRdb's copy holds only in-frame clones and misses some; the assay was immunoSEQ multiplex PCR. The repertoire holds roughly 120,000 clones, with 80% to 90% as singletons. This sequence joins TRBV5-1 and TRBJ1-1; maybe TRBD1 (6 bases). Source: peripheral blood, taken on day 0 of AZD1222 vaccination. The clonotype comes from an adult in good health. The CDR3 DNA reads as TGCGCCAGCAGGGACGGGGGCCCGAACACTGAAGCTTTCTTT. This translates into CASRDGGPNTEAFF.